The clone carrying this T cell receptor beta chain was seen a single time. The data were taken from a study of cytomegalovirus exposure and HLA in healthy donors. The PCR contained 60 Vbeta and 13 Jbeta primers. TCRdb's table, derived via immunoSEQ multiplex PCR, lists solely in-frame clones and lacks some. The sample contains more than 200,000 clones, approximately 87% of which appear only once. The CDR3 has 18 amino acids. Trimming removed 0 bases from V and 0 bases from J, with 16 bases in between. The germline CDR1 and CDR2 sequences are LNHNV and YYDKDF (reference sequence). The rearrangement links TRBV15 to TRBJ2-3, with a weak D call TRBD1 (6 bases). What was sequenced was PBMCs. This TCR was sampled from a human donor in good health. The CDR3 spells CATSRDLGGGRSTDTQYF. For the CDR3, the DNA is TGTGCCACCAGCAGAGACCTTGGGGGCGGCCGAAGCACAGATACGCAGTATTTT. Complete variable domain (other parts from reference TRBV15 and TRBJ2-3): DAMVIQNPRYQVTQFGKPVTLSCSQTLNHNVMYWYQQKSSQAPKLLFHYYDKDFNNEADTPDNFQSRRPNTSFCFLDIRSPGLGDTAMYLCATSRDLGGGRSTDTQYFGPGTRLTVL.